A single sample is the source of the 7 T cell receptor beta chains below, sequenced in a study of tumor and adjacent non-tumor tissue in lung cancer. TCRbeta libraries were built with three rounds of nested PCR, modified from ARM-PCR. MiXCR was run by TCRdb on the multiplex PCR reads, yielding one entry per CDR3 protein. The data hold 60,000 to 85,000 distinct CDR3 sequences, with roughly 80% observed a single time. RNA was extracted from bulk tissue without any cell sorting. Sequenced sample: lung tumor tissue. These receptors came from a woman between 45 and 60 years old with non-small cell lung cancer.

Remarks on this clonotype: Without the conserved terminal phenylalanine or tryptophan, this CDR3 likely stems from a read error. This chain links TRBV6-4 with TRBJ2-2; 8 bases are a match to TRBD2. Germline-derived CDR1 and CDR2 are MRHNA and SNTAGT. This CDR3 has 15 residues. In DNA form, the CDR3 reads TGTGTCAGCAGTGCGTCCGGGACTAGTACCGGGGAGCTGTTTATT. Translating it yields CVSSASGTSTGELFI.

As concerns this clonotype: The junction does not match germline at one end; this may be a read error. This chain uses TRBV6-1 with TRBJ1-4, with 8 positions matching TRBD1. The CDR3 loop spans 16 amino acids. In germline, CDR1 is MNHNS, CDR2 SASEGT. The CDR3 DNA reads TGTGCCAGCAGTGAAACTCCGCAGGGACAGGATGAAAAACCGTTTTTT. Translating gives CASSETPQGQDEKPFF.

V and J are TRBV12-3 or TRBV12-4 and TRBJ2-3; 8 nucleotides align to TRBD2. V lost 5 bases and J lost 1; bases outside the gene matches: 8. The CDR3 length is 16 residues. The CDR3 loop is CASSPLSGVGTDTQYF. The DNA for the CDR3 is TGTGCCAGCAGTCCCCTTAGCGGGGTTGGCACAGATACGCAGTATTTT.

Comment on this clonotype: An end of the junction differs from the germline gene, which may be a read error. The DNA of the CDR3 is TGCAGTGCTAGACATAAGGGGGGCTTAGTCTACGATCAGTACTTC. Translating it yields CSARHKGGLVYDQYF. The chain carries TRBV20-1 and TRBJ2-7; D assignment may be TRBD1 or TRBD2 (6 bases each). The CDR3 is made up of 15 amino acids. Germline values: CDR1 DFQATT, CDR2 SNEGSKA (reference sequence).

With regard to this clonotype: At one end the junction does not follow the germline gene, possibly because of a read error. The CDR3 DNA sequence: TGCAGTGTTGTTAGACAGTTCGAGACCCTGTACTTC. It yields the protein CSVVRQFETLYF. The gene calls are TRBV29-1 and TRBJ2-5; possibly TRBD1 for D (5 bases). CDR1 and CDR2 (germline): SQVTM, ANQGSEA. This CDR3 comprises 12 residues.

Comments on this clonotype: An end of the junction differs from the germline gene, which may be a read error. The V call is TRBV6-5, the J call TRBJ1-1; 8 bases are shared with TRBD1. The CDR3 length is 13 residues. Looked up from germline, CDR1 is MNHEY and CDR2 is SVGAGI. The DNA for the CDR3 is TGTACCAGCAGTCACCCAGGGGGCATTGAAGCTTTCTTT. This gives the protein CTSSHPGGIEAFF.

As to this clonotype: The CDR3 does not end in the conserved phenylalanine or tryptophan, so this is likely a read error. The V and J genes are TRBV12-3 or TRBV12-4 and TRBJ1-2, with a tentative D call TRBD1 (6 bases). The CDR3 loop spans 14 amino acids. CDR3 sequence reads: CSSSLGGTNYGYTI. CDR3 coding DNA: TGTTCCAGCAGTTTAGGGGGAACTAACTATGGCTACACCATC.